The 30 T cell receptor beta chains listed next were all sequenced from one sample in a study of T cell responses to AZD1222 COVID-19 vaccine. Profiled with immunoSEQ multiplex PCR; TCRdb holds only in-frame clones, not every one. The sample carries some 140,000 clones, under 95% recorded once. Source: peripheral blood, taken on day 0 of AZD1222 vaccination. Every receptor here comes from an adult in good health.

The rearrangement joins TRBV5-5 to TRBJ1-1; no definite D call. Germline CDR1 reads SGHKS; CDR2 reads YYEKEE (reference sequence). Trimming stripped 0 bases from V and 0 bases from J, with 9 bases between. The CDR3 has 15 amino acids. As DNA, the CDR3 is TGTGCCAGCAGCTTGGCACAGTCCATGAACACTGAAGCTTTCTTT. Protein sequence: CASSLAQSMNTEAFF.

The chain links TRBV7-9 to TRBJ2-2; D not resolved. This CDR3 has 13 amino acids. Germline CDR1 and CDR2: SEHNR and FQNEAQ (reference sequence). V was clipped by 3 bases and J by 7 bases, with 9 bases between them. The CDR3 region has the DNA TGTGCCAGCAGCTTCGTGGGCGGCGGGGAGCTGTTTTTT. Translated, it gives CASSFVGGGELFF.

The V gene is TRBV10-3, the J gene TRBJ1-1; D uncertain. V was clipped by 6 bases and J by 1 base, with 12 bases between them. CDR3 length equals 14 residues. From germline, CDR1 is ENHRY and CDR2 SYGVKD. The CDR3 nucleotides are TGTGCCATCAGGCCCGACCGATCGAACACTGAAGCTTTCTTT. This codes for CAIRPDRSNTEAFF.

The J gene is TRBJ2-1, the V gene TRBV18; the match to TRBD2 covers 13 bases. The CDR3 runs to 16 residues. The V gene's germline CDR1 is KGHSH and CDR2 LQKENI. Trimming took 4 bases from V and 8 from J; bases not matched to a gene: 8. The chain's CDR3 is CASSRTTSGRLDEQFF. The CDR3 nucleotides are TGTGCCAGCTCACGTACGACTAGCGGGAGGTTAGATGAGCAGTTCTTC.

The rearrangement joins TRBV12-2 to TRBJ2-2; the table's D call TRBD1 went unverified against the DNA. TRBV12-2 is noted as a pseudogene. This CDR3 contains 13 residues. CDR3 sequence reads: CLGDRENTGELFF. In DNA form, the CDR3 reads TGCCTAGGGGACAGGGAAAACACCGGGGAGCTGTTTTTT.

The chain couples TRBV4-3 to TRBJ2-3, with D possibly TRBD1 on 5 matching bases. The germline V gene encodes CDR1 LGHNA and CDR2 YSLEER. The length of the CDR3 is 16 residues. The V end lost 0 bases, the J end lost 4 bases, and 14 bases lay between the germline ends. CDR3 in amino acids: CASSQEATTGPDTQYF. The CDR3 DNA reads TGCGCCAGCAGCCAAGAAGCTACCACAGGCCCAGATACGCAGTATTTT.

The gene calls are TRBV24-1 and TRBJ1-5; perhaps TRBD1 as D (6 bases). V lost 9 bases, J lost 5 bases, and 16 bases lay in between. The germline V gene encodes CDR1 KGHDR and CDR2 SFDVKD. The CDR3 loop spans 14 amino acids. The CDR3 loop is CATPRGGHDQPQHF. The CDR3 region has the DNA TGTGCCACCCCCCGCGGGGGCCACGATCAGCCCCAGCATTTT.

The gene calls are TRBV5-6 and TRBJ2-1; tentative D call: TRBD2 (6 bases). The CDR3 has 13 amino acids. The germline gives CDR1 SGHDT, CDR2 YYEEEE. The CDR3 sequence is CASDGSSYNEQFF. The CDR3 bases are TGTGCTAGTGACGGGAGCTCCTACAATGAGCAGTTCTTC.

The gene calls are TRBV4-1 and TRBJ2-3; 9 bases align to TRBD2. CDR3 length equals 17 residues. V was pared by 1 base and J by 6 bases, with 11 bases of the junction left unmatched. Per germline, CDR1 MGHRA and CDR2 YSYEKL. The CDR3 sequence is CASSQVGREGNWDTQYF. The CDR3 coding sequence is TGCGCCAGCAGCCAAGTGGGGCGGGAGGGGAATTGGGATACGCAGTATTTT.

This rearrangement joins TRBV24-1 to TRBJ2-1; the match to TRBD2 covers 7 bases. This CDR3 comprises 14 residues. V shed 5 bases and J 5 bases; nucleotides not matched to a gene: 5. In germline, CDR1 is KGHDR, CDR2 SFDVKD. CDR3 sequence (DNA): TGTGCCACCAGTGGGCCTAGCGGACACAATGAGCAGTTCTTC. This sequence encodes CATSGPSGHNEQFF.

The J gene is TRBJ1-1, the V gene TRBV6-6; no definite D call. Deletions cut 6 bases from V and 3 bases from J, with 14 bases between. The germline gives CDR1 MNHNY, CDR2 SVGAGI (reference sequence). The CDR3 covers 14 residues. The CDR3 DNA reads TGTGCCAGCAGGGCAGCGAGTACTTACACTGAAGCTTTCTTT. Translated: CASRAASTYTEAFF.

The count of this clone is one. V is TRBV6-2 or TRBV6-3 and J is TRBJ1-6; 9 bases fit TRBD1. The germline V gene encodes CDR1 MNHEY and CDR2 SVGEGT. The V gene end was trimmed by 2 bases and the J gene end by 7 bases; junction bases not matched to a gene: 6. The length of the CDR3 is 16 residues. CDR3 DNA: TGTGCCAGCAGTTACGGCCTCGGGACAGGGAATTCACCCCTCCACTTT. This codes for CASSYGLGTGNSPLHF.

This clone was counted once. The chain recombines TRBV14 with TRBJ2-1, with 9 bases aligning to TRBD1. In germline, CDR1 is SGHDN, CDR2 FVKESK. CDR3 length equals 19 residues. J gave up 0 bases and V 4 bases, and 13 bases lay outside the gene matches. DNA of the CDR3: TGTGCCAGCAGCCTCTCGGGGACAGGGCCCCGAAGCTCCTACAATGAGCAGTTCTTC. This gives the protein CASSLSGTGPRSSYNEQFF.

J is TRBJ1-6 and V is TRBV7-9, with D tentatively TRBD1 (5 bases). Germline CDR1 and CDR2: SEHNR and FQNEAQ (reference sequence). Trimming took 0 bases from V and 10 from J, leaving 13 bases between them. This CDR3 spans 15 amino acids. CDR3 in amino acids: CASSLAGREGSPLHF. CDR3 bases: TGTGCCAGCAGCTTAGCAGGCAGGGAAGGGTCACCCCTCCACTTT. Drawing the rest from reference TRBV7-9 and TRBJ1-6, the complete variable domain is DTGVSQNPRHKITKRGQNVTFRCDPISEHNRLYWYRQTLGQGPEFLTYFQNEAQLEKSRLLSDRFSAERPKGSFSTLEIQRTEQGDSAMYLCASSLAGREGSPLHFGNGTRLTVT.

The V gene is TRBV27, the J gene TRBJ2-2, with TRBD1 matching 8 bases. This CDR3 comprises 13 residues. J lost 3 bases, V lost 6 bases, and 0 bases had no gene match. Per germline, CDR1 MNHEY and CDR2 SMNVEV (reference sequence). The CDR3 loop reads CASRTGDTGELFF. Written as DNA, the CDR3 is TGTGCCAGCAGGACAGGGGACACCGGGGAGCTGTTTTTT.

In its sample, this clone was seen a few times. The CDR3 protein is CASSSLAGAQYTQYF. CDR3 nucleotides: TGTGCCAGCAGTTCCCTGGCGGGAGCCCAATATACGCAGTATTTT. V usage is TRBV28 and J usage is TRBJ2-3; 7 nucleotides match TRBD2. Per the germline V gene, CDR1 is MDHEN and CDR2 is SYDVKM. V dropped 4 bases and J dropped 7; count of bases not matched to a gene: 11. The CDR3 is made up of 15 amino acids.

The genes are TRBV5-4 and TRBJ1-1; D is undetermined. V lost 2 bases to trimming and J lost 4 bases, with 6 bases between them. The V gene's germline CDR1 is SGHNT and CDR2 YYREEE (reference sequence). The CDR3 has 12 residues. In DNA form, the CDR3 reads TGTGCCAGCAGCTTAGGGCGCACTGAAGCTTTCTTT. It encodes CASSLGRTEAFF.

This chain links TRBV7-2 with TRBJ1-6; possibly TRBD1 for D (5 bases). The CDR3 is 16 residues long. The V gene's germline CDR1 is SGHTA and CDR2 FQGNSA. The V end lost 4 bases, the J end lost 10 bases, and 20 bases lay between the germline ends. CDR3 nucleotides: TGTGCCAGCAGCTCCCAGCTCGCGGGGCTGGGATCACCCCTCCACTTT. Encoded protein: CASSSQLAGLGSPLHF.

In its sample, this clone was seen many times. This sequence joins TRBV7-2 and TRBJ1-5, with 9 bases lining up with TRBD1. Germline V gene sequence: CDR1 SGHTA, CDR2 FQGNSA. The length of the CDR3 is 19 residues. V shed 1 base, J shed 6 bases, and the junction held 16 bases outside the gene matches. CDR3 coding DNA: TGTGCCAGCAGCTTAGAGTTCGGGACAGGGCCAACCGTGGGTCAGCCCCAGCATTTT. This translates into CASSLEFGTGPTVGQPQHF.

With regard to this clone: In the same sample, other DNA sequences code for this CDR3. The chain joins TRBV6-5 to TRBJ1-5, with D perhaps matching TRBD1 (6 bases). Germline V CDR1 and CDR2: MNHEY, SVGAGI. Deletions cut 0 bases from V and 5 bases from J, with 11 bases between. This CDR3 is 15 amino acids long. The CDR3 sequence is CASSYSGGGHQPQHF. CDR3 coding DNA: TGTGCCAGCAGTTACTCCGGGGGGGGCCATCAGCCCCAGCATTTT.

DNA of the CDR3: TGCAGCGTTGAAGAAGACAGGGCTAGAAACACCATATATTTT. It is translated as CSVEEDRARNTIYF. The chain recombines TRBV29-1 with TRBJ1-3, with 7 nucleotides matching TRBD1. This CDR3 is built from 14 residues. Trimming removed 0 bases from V and 5 bases from J; junction bases left unmatched: 4. CDR1 is SQVTM and CDR2 is ANQGSEA in the germline V gene.

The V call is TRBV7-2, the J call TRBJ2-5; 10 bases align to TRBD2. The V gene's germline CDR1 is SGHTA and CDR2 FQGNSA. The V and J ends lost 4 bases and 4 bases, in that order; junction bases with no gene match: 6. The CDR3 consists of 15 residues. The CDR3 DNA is TGTGCCAGCAGCTCGGCTAGCGGGGGTAGAGAGACCCAGTACTTC. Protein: CASSSASGGRETQYF.

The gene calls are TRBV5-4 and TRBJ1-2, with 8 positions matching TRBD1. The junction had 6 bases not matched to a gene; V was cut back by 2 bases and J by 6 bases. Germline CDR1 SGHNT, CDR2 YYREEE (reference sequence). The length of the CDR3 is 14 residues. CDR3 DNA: TGTGCCAGCAGCTTTGGACAGGGCGGGCATGGCTACACCTTC. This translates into CASSFGQGGHGYTF.

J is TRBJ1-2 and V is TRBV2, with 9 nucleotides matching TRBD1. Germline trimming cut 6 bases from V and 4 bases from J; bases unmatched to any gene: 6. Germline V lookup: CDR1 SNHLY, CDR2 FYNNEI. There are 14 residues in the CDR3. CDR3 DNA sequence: TGTGCCAGCAGACCAGGGACAGGGTTCTATGGCTACACCTTC. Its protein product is CASRPGTGFYGYTF.

CDR3: CASSSGGGRGNQPQHF. Written as DNA, the CDR3 is TGTGCCAGCAGCTCGGGCGGGGGGCGCGGCAATCAGCCCCAGCATTTT. V usage is TRBV7-8 and J usage is TRBJ1-5; weak D call: TRBD1 (6 bases). From germline, CDR1 is SGHVS and CDR2 FQNEAQ. This CDR3 comprises 16 residues. Between the trimmed V and J ends, which lost 4 bases and 2 bases, there was a span of 15 bases.

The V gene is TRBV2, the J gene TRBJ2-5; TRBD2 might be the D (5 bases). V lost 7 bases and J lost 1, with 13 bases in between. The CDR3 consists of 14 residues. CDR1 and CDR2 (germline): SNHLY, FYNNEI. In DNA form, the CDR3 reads TGTGCCAGCACCGAAGTGAGGGCCCAAGAGACCCAGTACTTC. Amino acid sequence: CASTEVRAQETQYF.

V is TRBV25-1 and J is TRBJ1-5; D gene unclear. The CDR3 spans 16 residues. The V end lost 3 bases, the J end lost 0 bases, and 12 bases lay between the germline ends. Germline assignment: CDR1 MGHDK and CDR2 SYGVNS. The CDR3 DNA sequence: TGTGCCAGCAGTGATAGCCCCATAGATAGCAATCAGCCCCAGCATTTT. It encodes CASSDSPIDSNQPQHF.

The chain's CDR3 is CASRLQAGYGYTF. CDR3 in DNA: TGTGCCAGCAGGTTACAGGCGGGCTATGGCTACACCTTC. The chain links TRBV2 to TRBJ1-2, with D possibly TRBD1 on 5 matching bases. Trimming left V 6 bases short and J 4 bases short, with 12 bases between. CDR3 length equals 13 residues. The germline V gene encodes CDR1 SNHLY and CDR2 FYNNEI.

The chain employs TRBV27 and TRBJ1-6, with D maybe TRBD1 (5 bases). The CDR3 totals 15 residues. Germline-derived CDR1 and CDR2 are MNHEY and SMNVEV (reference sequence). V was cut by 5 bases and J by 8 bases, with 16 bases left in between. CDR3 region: CASSHQGLGHSPLHF. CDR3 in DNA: TGTGCCAGCAGTCACCAGGGATTGGGGCATTCACCCCTCCACTTT.

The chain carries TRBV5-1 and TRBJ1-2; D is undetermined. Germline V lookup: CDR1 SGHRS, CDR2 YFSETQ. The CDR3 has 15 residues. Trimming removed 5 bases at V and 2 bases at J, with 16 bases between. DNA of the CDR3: TGCGCCAGCAGGGAAGGGTCAGGCACGAACTATGGCTACACCTTC. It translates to CASREGSGTNYGYTF.